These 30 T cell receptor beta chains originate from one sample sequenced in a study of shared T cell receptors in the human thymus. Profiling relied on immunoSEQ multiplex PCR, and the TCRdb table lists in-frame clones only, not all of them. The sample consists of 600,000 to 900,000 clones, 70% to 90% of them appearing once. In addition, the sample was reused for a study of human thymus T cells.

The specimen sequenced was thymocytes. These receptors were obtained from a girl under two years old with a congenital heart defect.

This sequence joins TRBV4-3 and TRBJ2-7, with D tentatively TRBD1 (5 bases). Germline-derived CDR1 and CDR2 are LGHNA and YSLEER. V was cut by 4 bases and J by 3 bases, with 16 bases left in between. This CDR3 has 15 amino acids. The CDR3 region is CASSPEAGIGYEQYF. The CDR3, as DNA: TGCGCCAGCAGCCCAGAGGCAGGGATTGGCTACGAGCAGTACTTC.

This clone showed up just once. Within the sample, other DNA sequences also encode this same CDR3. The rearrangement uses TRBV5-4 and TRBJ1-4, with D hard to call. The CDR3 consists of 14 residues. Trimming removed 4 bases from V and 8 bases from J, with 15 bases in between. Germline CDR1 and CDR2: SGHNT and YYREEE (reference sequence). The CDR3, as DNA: TGTGCCAGCAGCGGAGGCAGAGAACCGGAAAAACTGTTTTTT. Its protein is CASSGGREPEKLFF.

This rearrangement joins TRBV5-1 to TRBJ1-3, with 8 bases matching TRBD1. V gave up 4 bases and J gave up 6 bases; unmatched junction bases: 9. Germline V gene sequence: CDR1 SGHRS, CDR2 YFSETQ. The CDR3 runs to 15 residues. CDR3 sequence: CASSEKTGGPNTIYF. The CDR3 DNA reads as TGCGCCAGCAGCGAGAAAACAGGGGGGCCAAACACCATATATTTT.

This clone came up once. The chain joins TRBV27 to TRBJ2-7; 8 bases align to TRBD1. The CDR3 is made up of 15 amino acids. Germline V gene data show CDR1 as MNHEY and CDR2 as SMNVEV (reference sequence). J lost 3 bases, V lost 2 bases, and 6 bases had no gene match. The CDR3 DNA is TGTGCCAGCAGTTTAGCAGGGGGCGAGTTCTACGAGCAGTACTTC. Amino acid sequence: CASSLAGGEFYEQYF.

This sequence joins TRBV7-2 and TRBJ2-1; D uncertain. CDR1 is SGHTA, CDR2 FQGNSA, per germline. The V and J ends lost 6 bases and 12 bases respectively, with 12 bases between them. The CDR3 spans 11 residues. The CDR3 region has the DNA TGTGCCAGCAGAATCAAGGCGGTGCAGTTCTTC. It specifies CASRIKAVQFF.

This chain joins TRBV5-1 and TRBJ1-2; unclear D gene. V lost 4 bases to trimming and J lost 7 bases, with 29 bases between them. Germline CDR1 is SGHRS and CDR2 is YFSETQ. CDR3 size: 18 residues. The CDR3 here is CASSPFGRNQDEGGGYTF. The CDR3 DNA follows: TGCGCCAGCAGCCCCTTCGGGCGGAACCAGGATGAGGGTGGTGGCTACACCTTC.

The CDR3, as DNA: TGCGCCAGCAGTGAGGATTGGGACAGGGCTAGGGATACGCAGTATTTT. It yields the protein CASSEDWDRARDTQYF. This chain links TRBV10-1 with TRBJ2-3, with 9 bases fitting TRBD1. CDR1 and CDR2 (germline): WNHNN, SYGVQD (reference sequence). V was clipped by 2 bases and J by 6 bases; unmatched bases: 9. This CDR3 comprises 16 residues.

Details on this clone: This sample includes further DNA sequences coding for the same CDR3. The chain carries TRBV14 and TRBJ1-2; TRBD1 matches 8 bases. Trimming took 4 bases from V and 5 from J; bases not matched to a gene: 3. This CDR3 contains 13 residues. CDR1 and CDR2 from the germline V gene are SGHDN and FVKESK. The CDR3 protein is CASSLGQGYGYTF. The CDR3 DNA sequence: TGTGCCAGCAGCCTCGGACAGGGATATGGCTACACCTTC.

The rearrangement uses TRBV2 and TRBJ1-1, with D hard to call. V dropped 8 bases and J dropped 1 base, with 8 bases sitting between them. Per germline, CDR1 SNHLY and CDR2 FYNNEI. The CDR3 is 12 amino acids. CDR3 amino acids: CASGRANTEAFF. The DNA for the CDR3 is TGTGCCAGCGGGAGAGCGAACACTGAAGCTTTCTTT.

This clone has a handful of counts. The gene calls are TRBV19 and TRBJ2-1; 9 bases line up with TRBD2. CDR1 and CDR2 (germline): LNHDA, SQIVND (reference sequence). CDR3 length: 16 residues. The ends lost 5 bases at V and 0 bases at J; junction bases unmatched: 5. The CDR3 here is CASSALAGSSYNEQFF. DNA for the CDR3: TGTGCCAGTAGTGCCCTAGCGGGGAGCTCCTACAATGAGCAGTTCTTC. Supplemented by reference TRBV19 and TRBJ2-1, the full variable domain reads DGGITQSPKYLFRKEGQNVTLSCEQNLNHDAMYWYRQDPGQGLRLIYYSQIVNDFQKGDIAEGYSVSREKKESFPLTVTSAQKNPTAFYLCASSALAGSSYNEQFFGPGTRLTVL.

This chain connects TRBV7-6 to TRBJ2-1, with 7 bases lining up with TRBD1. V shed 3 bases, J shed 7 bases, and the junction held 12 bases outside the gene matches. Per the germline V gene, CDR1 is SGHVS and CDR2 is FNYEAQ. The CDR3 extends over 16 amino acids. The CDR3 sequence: CASSFRRGQRRNEQFF. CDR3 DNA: TGTGCCAGCAGCTTTAGAAGGGGACAGCGAAGGAATGAGCAGTTCTTC.

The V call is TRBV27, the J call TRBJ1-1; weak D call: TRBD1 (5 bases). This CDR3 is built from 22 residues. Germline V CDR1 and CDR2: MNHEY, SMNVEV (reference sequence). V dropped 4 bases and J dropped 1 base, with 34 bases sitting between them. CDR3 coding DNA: TGTGCCAGCAGTTCTTTTGGTGTTTTGGGGGGTTCCTCCCGACTTACGAACACTGAAGCTTTCTTT. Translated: CASSSFGVLGGSSRLTNTEAFF.

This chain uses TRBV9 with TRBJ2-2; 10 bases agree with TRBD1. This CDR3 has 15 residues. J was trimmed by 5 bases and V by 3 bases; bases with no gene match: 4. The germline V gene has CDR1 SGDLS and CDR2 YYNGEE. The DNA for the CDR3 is TGTGCCAGCAGCGGAAGGGACAGGGGTACCGGGGAGCTGTTTTTT. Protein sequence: CASSGRDRGTGELFF. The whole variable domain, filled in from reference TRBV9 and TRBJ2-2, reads DSGVTQTPKHLITATGQRVTLRCSPRSGDLSVYWYQQSLDQGLQFLIQYYNGEERAKGNILERFSAQQFPDLHSELNLSSLELGDSALYFCASSGRDRGTGELFFGEGSRLTVL.

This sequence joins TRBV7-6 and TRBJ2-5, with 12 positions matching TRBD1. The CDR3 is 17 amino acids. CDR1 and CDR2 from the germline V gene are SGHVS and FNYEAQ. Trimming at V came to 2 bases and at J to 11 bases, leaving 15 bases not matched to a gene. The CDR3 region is CASSLLGPGTGGCEQYF. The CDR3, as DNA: TGTGCCAGCAGCTTACTTGGTCCCGGGACAGGGGGCTGTGAGCAGTACTTC.

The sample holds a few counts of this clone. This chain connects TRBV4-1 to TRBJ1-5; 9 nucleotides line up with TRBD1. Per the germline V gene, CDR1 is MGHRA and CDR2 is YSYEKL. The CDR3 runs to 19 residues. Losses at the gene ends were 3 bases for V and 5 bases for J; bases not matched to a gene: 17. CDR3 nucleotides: TGCGCCAGCAGCCACCCTAGGGAGGGACAGGGTGATCAGGATCAGCCCCAGCATTTT. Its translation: CASSHPREGQGDQDQPQHF.

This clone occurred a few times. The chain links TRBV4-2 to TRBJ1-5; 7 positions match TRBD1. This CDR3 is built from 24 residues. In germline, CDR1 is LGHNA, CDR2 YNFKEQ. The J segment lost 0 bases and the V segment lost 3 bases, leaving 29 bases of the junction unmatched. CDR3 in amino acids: CASSHQGGAAGVGGIDRSNQPQHF. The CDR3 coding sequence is TGTGCCAGCAGCCATCAGGGGGGGGCAGCGGGGGTAGGAGGGATAGACCGTAGCAATCAGCCCCAGCATTTT.

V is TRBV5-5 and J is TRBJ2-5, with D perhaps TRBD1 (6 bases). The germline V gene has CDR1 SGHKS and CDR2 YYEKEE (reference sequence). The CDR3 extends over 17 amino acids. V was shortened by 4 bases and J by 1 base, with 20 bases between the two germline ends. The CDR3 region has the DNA TGTGCCAGCAGCCAAACCGGGACACGAACTTCCCAAGAGACCCAGTACTTC. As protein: CASSQTGTRTSQETQYF.

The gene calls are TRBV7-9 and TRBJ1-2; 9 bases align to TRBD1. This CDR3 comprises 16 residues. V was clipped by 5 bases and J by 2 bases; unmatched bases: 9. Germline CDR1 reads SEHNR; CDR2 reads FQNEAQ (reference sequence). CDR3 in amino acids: CASSLSRTGANYGYTF. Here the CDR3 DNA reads TGTGCCAGCAGCCTTTCCAGGACAGGGGCCAACTATGGCTACACCTTC.

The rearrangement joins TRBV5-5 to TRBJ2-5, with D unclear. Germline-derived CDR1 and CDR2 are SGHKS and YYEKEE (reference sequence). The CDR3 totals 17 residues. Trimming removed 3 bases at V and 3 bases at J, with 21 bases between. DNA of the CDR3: TGTGCCAGCAGCTATAAATCAAACACCGACTCAAAAGAGACCCAGTACTTC. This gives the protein CASSYKSNTDSKETQYF.

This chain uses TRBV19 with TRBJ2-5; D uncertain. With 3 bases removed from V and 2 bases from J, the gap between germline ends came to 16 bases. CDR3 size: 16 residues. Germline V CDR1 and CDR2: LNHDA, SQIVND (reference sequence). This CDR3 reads CASSMTPGLGQETQYF. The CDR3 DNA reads TGTGCCAGTAGTATGACCCCGGGTCTGGGTCAAGAGACCCAGTACTTC.

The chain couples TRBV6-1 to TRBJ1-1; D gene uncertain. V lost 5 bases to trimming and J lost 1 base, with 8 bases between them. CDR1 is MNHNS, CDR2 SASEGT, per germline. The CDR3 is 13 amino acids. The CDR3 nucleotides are TGTGCCAGCAGTACCTCAGAGAACACTGAAGCTTTCTTT. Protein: CASSTSENTEAFF.

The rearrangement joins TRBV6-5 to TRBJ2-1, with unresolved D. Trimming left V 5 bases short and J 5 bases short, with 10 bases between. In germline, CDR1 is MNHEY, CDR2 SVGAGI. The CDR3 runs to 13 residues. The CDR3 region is CASSQSLNNEQFF. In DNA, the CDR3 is TGTGCCAGCAGTCAGTCGTTGAACAATGAGCAGTTCTTC.

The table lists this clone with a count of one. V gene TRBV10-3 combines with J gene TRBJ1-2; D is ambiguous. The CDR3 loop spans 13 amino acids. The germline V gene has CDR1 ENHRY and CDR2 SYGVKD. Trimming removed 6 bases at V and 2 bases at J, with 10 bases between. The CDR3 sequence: CAIRRLGNYGYTF. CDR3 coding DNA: TGTGCCATCAGAAGGCTGGGCAACTATGGCTACACCTTC.

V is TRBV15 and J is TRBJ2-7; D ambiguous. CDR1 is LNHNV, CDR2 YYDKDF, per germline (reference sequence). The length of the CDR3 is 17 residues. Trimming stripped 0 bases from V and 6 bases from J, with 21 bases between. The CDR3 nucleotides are TGTGCCACCAGCAGAGACGAAATGGGCCCCTCCACCCGCGAGCAGTACTTC. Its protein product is CATSRDEMGPSTREQYF.

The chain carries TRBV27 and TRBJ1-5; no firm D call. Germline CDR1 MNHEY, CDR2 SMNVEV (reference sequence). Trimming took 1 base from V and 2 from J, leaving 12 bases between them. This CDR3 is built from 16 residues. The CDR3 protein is CASSLLASRGNQPQHF. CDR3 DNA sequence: TGTGCCAGCAGTTTATTGGCATCGAGGGGCAATCAGCCCCAGCATTTT.

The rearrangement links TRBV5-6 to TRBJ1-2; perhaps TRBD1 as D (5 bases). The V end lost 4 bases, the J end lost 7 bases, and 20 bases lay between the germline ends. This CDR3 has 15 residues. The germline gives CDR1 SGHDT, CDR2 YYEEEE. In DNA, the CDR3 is TGTGCCAGCAGCGGAGGGACGGGGTTTAGTATTGGCTACACCTTC. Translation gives CASSGGTGFSIGYTF.

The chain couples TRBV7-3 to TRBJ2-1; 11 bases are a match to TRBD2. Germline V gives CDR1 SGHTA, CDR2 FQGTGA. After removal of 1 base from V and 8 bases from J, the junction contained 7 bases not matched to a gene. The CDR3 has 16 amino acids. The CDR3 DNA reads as TGTGCCAGCAGCTTAAGGATTACTAGCGGGGGTGATGAGCAGTTCTTC. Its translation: CASSLRITSGGDEQFF.

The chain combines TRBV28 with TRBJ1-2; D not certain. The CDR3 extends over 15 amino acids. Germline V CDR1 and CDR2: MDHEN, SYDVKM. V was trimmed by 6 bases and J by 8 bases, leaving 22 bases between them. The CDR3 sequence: CASSERSPPSTGYTF. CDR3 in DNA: TGTGCCAGCAGCGAAAGAAGCCCCCCATCCACCGGCTACACCTTC.

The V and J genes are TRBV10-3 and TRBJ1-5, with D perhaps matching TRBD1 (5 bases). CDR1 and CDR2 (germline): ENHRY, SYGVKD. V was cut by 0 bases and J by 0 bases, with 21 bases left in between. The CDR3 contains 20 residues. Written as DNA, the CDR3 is TGTGCCATCAGTGAGTCGAGTGGCAGGGTGACCCCTTCTAGCAATCAGCCCCAGCATTTT. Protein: CAISESSGRVTPSSNQPQHF.

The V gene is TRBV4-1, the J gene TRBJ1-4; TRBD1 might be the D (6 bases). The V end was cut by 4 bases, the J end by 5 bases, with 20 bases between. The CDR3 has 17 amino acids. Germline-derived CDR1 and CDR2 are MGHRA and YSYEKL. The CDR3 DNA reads TGCGCCAGCAGCCCTAAGATACCGGACAGACGGAATGAAAAACTGTTTTTT. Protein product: CASSPKIPDRRNEKLFF.